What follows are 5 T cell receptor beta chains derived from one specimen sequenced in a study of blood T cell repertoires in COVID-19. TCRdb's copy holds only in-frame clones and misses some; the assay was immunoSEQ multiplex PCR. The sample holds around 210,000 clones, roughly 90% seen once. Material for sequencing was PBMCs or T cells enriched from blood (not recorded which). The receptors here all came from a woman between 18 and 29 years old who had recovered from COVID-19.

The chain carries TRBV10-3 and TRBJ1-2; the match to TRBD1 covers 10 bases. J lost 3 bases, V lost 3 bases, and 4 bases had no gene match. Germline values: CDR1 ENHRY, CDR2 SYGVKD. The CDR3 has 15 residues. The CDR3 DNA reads TGTGCCATCAGTGACTCGACAGGGGGCTACTATGGCTACACCTTC. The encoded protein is CAISDSTGGYYGYTF.

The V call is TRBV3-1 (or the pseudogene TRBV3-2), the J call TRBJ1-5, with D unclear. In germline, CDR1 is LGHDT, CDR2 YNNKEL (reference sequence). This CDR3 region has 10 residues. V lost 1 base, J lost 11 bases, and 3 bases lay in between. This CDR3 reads CASSQAAQHF. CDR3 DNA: TGTGCCAGCAGCCAAGCAGCCCAGCATTTT.

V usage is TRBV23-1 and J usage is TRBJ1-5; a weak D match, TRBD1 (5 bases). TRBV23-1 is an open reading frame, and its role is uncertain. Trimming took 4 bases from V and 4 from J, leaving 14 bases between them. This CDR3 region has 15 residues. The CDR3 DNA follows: TGCGCCAGCAGTCGGGAACAGGTTGGGAATCAGCCCCAGCATTTT. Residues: CASSREQVGNQPQHF.

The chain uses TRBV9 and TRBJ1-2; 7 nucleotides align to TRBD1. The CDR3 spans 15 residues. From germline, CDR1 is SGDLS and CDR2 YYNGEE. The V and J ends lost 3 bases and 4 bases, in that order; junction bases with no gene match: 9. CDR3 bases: TGTGCCAGCAGCGGCCGGGACAGAGTTTTCTATGGCTACACCTTC. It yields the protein CASSGRDRVFYGYTF.

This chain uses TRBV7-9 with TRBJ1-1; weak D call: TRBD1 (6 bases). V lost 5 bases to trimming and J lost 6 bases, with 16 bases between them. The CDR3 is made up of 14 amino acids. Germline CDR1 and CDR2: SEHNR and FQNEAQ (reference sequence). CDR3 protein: CASSTSTGYPEAFF. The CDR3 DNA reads TGTGCCAGCAGCACAAGCACAGGGTACCCTGAAGCTTTCTTT.